This is a list of T cell receptor beta chains from one sample in a study of T cells in Graves' hyperthyroidism and ophthalmopathy. TCRdb processed the multiplex PCR reads anew with MiXCR; each CDR3 protein has one entry. The sample gives some 560,000 distinct CDR3 sequences, less than 15% of which show up once; approximately 13% is in the top ten. Source material: blood. The receptors originated from a woman between 35 and 50 years old with Graves' hyperthyroidism. The conserved cysteine and the conserved F or W are not part of the CDR3 here.

v_call cdr3_aa
TRBV30 AWSRGLNTGELF
TRBV6-2/TRBV6-3 ASSPSRDWLRTQY
TRBV30 AWSQFGTGEGYT
TRBV20-1 SARDQTEEQY
TRBV28 ASSPGASGRALETQY
TRBV19 ASSISGTGANVLT
TRBV2 ASSNDPTTSGMLGTQY
TRBV15 ATSRETREAF
TRBV20-1 SARDTGQGADTQY
TRBV11-2 ASSSATYNEQF
TRBV20-1 SAMTGANQPQH
TRBV7-7 ASSLDSTGGGEQF
TRBV30 AWNDRLAYEQY
TRBV27 ASQIGTESYNEQF
TRBV5-1 ASSEHSSSYEQY
TRBV6-1 ASSENPTVNTEAF
TRBV3-1 ASSQEVTGGDGYT
TRBV2 ASSRRQGTGSNQPQH
TRBV16 ASSLEGVQTEAF
TRBV6-1 ASRGAAQETQY
TRBV5-1 ASSRGTNQPQH
TRBV5-1 ASSLGLAGGKETQY
TRBV28 ASNSGGLSYNEQF
TRBV7-8 ASTNEWGSTDTQY
TRBV30 AWSGGSGTEAF
TRBV7-2 ASSLLGTSGSPKYNEQF
TRBV20-1 SAQPQGARGTDTQY
TRBV20-1 SARTSGATGELF
TRBV11-3 ASSAREGTSAHNEQF
TRBV12-3/TRBV12-4 ASRRGYYTGELF
TRBV6-1 ASSENGPNYGYT
TRBV29-1 SVEDGKGEAF
TRBV28 ASTPPAAYEQY
TRBV20-1 SALLPSGTGELF
TRBV28 ASSLSRTGSNTEAF
TRBV18 ASSPPEQVNTEAF
TRBV18 ASSPTGGTDTQY
TRBV10-3 AISDPGLAEKIAYEQY
TRBV2 ASSFAPEGETQY
TRBV28 ASSSAGTTNTGELF
TRBV28 ASSPQGITNEKLF
TRBV7-2 ASSLVGTGGYGYT
TRBV29-1 SVYAGTGNTGELF
TRBV9 ASSVDGTVAYEQY
TRBV6-1 ASRKQGEKLF
TRBV6-1 ASSGRTGGGYEQY
TRBV20-1 SVAREGSEQY
TRBV3-1 ASSRFDEQF
TRBV5-1 ASSLGDTAVSSPLH
TRBV20-1 SATREGLDNEQF
TRBV28 ATAGLARAYNEQF
TRBV6-1 ASSHLGGPSQETQY
TRBV7-2 ASSLVDEAGTQY
TRBV29-1 STGQGQETQY
TRBV30 AWSVGTGSYEQY
TRBV5-6 ASSLLAGFTDTQY
TRBV18 ASSPPGLVQPQH